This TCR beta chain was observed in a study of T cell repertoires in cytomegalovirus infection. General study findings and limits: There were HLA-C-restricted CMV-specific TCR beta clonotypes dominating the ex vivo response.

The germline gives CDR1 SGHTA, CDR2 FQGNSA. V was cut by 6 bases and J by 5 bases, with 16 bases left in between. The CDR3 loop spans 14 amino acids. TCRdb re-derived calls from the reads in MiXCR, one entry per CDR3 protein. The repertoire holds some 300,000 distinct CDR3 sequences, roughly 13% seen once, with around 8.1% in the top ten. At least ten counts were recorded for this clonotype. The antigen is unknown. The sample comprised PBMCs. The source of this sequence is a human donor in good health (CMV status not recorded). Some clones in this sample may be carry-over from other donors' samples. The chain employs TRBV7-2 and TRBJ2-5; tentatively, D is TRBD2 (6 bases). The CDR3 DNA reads TGTGCCAGCAGTCTTCGGGGAGGTTGGGAGACCCAGTACTTC. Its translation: CASSLRGGWETQYF.